The T cell receptor (beta chain) described here comes from a study of T cell repertoires in cytomegalovirus infection. Study-wide background: It can be stated that public TCR beta signatures indicated CMV infection as well as a matching HLA type. Study-level results: People with CMV and the relevant HLA were identified by cumulative public TCR beta family frequency. HLA-C-restricted CMV clonotypes gave the most frequent clonotype in two of eight donors.

This clonotype occurred many times. Its target is unknown. Germline CDR1 reads MNHNY; CDR2 reads SVGAGI (reference sequence). There are 14 residues in the CDR3. V lost 10 bases to trimming and J lost 2 bases, with 15 bases between them. From the reads, TCRdb called clonotypes with MiXCR, one entry per CDR3 protein. The sample lists about 460,000 distinct CDR3 sequences, about 10% occurring once. The TCR comes from a human donor in good health (CMV status not recorded). Some clones in this sample may be carry-over from other donors' samples. Material for sequencing was PBMCs. The chain is built from TRBV6-6 and TRBJ1-5; D is uncertain. The CDR3 sequence is CATKDGLGNQPQHF. As DNA, the CDR3 is TGTGCCACTAAGGACGGCCTTGGCAATCAGCCCCAGCATTTT.